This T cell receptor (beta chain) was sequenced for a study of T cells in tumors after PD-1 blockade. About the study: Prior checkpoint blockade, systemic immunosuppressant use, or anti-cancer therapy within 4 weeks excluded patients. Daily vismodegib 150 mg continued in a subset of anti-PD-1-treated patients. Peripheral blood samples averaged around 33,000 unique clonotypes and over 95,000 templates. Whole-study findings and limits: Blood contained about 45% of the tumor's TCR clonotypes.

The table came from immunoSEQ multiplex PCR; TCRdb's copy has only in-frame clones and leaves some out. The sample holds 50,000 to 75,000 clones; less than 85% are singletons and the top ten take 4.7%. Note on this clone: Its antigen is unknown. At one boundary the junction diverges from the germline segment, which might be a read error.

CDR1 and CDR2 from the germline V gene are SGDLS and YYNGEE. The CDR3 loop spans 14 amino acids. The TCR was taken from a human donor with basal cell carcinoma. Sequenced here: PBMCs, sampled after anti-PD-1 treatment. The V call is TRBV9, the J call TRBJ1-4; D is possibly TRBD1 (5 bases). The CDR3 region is CASSVGADDEKLFF. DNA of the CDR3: TGTGCCAGCAGTGTAGGGGCTGACGATGAAAAACTGTTTTTT.